The 22 T cell receptor beta chains reported below all come from one sample, sequenced in a study of CD8+ T cells in alopecia areata (dated by TCRdb to the late 2010s). Interpreted using the paper, the treatment or condition label stands for: oral pan-JAK inhibitor, 5-10 mg twice daily. The library was produced with the immunoSEQ multiplex PCR assay. RNA was extracted from all samples and reverse transcribed into cDNA, which served as template for TCR sequencing. Sourced from immuneACCESS, this table was stored by TCRdb with only in-frame sequences that have V and J called. A share of the clones is absent; for the studies checked, an unresolved V gene accounts for under half, and the remainder has no known explanation. The sample table shows about 64,000 clones, and roughly 50% are seen once. The ten largest clonotypes hold 20% of the sample. The sequences come from CD8+ T cells sorted from blood, collected at roughly week 36, from a patient treated with tofacitinib. The receptors shown here come from a human donor with alopecia areata.

This clone has a handful of counts. The V gene is TRBV7-9, the J gene TRBJ2-3; D remains ambiguous. CDR3 length: 13 residues. Germline V gene lookup returns CDR1 SEHNR and CDR2 FQNEAQ (reference sequence). Deletions cut 5 bases from V and 2 bases from J, with 8 bases between. CDR3 protein: CASSPGLTDTQYF. CDR3 sequence (DNA): TGTGCCAGCAGCCCCGGGCTCACAGATACGCAGTATTTT.

The chain links TRBV7-2 to TRBJ2-1; D might be TRBD1 or TRBD2, each matching 5 bases. Looked up from germline, CDR1 is SGHTA and CDR2 is FQGNSA. The CDR3 length is 19 residues. Trimming took off 2 bases at V and 4 bases at J, with 24 bases between the two ends. This CDR3 is CASSLRDPLTPIPYNEQFF. In DNA form, the CDR3 reads TGTGCCAGCAGCTTAAGGGACCCACTGACTCCAATCCCTTACAATGAGCAGTTCTTC.

This chain connects TRBV4-1 to TRBJ2-1; D gene ambiguous. Trimming took 1 base from V and 3 from J, leaving 7 bases between them. Germline assignment: CDR1 MGHRA and CDR2 YSYEKL. The CDR3 spans 14 residues. The DNA of the CDR3 is TGCGCCAGCAGCCAAGTTCGACTCTACAATGAGCAGTTCTTC. The encoded protein is CASSQVRLYNEQFF.

In its sample, this clone is medium-sized (0.01 to 0.1%). The genes are TRBV11-2 and TRBJ2-7; D not resolved. The V end was cut by 2 bases, the J end by 5 bases, with 13 bases between. This CDR3 region has 14 residues. CDR1 and CDR2 (germline): SGHAT, FQNNGV. In nucleotides, the CDR3 is TGTGCCAGCAGCTTATGGGCGCAAGCACACGAGCAGTACTTC. It codes for CASSLWAQAHEQYF.

The rearrangement uses TRBV15 and TRBJ1-2; 9 bases are a match to TRBD1. Germline V gene data show CDR1 as LNHNV and CDR2 as YYDKDF (reference sequence). CDR3 length: 13 amino acids. J lost 2 bases, V lost 5 bases, and 0 bases had no gene match. CDR3 residues: CATSGTGNYGYTF. The CDR3 bases are TGTGCCACCAGCGGGACAGGGAACTATGGCTACACCTTC.

The V call is TRBV5-6, the J call TRBJ2-4; perhaps TRBD1 as D (6 bases). With 4 bases removed from V and 0 bases from J, the gap between germline ends came to 14 bases. CDR3 length: 16 amino acids. Looked up from germline, CDR1 is SGHDT and CDR2 is YYEEEE. CDR3 region: CASSARGLPAKNIQYF. The CDR3 coding sequence is TGTGCCAGCAGCGCAAGGGGGTTACCAGCCAAAAACATTCAGTACTTC. Complete variable domain (other parts from reference TRBV5-6 and TRBJ2-4): DAGVTQSPTHLIKTRGQQVTLRCSPKSGHDTVSWYQQALGQGPQFIFQYYEEEERQRGNFPDRFSGHQFPNYSSELNVNALLLGDSALYLCASSARGLPAKNIQYFGAGTRLSVL.

Only one count was recorded for this clone. This rearrangement joins TRBV2 to TRBJ2-1, with D uncertain. The V gene's germline CDR1 is SNHLY and CDR2 FYNNEI. Deletions cut 7 bases from V and 1 base from J, with 8 bases between. This CDR3 region has 13 residues. CDR3 protein: CASITWSYNEQFF. The CDR3, as DNA: TGTGCCAGCATAACATGGTCCTACAATGAGCAGTTCTTC.

The chain joins TRBV7-2 to TRBJ2-4, with 8 bases that match TRBD1. CDR1 is SGHTA and CDR2 is FQGNSA in the germline V gene. The CDR3 covers 17 residues. The V and J ends lost 5 bases and 1 base, in that order; junction bases with no gene match: 10. The CDR3: CASSRNNRGLAKNIQYF. CDR3 DNA sequence: TGTGCCAGCAGCCGAAACAACAGGGGGTTGGCCAAAAACATTCAGTACTTC.

This clone was seen a few times. CDR3 residues: CSAEAGGPHEQFF. The DNA for the CDR3 is TGCAGCGCCGAAGCGGGAGGGCCACATGAGCAGTTCTTC. The chain joins TRBV29-1 to TRBJ2-1, with 10 bases that match TRBD2. Germline values: CDR1 SQVTM, CDR2 ANQGSEA. The trim removed 7 bases at V and 8 bases at J, leaving 8 bases unmatched. This CDR3 has 13 amino acids.

The gene calls are TRBV13 and TRBJ2-7; 9 positions agree with TRBD2. Germline CDR1 is PRHDT and CDR2 is FYEKMQ (reference sequence). Trimming removed 2 bases from V and 3 bases from J; junction bases left unmatched: 2. CDR3 size: 14 residues. The CDR3 spells CASSLSSGNYEQYF. CDR3 sequence (DNA): TGTGCCAGCAGCTTATCTAGCGGGAACTACGAGCAGTACTTC.

The chain combines TRBV30 with TRBJ1-2; 7 bases map to TRBD1. Germline lookup yields CDR1 GTSNPN and CDR2 SVGIG (reference sequence). The CDR3 runs to 15 residues. The V gene end was trimmed by 3 bases and the J gene end by 4 bases; junction bases not matched to a gene: 11. CDR3 sequence (DNA): TGTGCCTGGAGGAAAACGACACAGGGGAGCTATGGCTACACCTTC. It yields the protein CAWRKTTQGSYGYTF. Full variable domain (rest looked up from reference TRBV30 and TRBJ1-2): SQTIHQWPATLVQPVGSPLSLECTVEGTSNPNLYWYRQAAGRGLQLLFYSVGIGQISSEVPQNLSASRPQDRQFILSSKKLLLSDSGFYLCAWRKTTQGSYGYTFGSGTRLTVV.

This clone has a handful of counts. The genes are TRBV4-1 and TRBJ2-1, with D possibly called TRBD1 or TRBD2 (6 bases each). The germline V gene has CDR1 MGHRA and CDR2 YSYEKL. V was pared by 3 bases and J by 0 bases, with 15 bases between. The CDR3 is 17 amino acids. The CDR3 here is CASSQGWGASSYNEQFF. In nucleotides, the CDR3 is TGCGCCAGCAGCCAGGGTTGGGGGGCCAGCTCCTACAATGAGCAGTTCTTC.

This clone turned up a few times. V and J are TRBV6-5 and TRBJ1-2; TRBD1 is a possible D gene (5 bases). There are 15 residues in the CDR3. Germline CDR1 and CDR2: MNHEY and SVGAGI. V shed 0 bases and J shed 2 bases, with 10 bases lying between them. The CDR3 loop reads CASSYSKTGNYGYTF. The CDR3 nucleotides read TGTGCCAGCAGTTACTCGAAAACAGGAAACTATGGCTACACCTTC.

The V and J genes are TRBV30 and TRBJ1-1; D gene unclear. The germline gives CDR1 GTSNPN, CDR2 SVGIG (reference sequence). V shed 2 bases and J shed 1 base, with 8 bases lying between them. This CDR3 is 13 amino acids long. The CDR3 is CAWSPDGNTEAFF. In DNA, the CDR3 is TGTGCCTGGAGTCCCGACGGGAACACTGAAGCTTTCTTT.

The chain is built from TRBV29-1 and TRBJ2-1; TRBD2 is a possible D gene (5 bases). In germline, CDR1 is SQVTM, CDR2 ANQGSEA. The V gene lost 0 bases and the J gene lost 5 bases, with 20 bases spanning the gap. The CDR3 runs to 17 residues. The CDR3 sequence: CSVEDLAGGGEDNEQFF. The CDR3 bases are TGCAGCGTTGAAGATCTCGCGGGCGGTGGAGAAGACAATGAGCAGTTCTTC.

This chain joins TRBV14 and TRBJ2-5; 9 bases are a match to TRBD1. This CDR3 has 15 residues. Losses at the gene ends were 5 bases for V and 5 bases for J; bases not matched to a gene: 9. Germline assignment: CDR1 SGHDN and CDR2 FVKESK. This chain's CDR3 is CASSSWTGDFETQYF. For the CDR3, the DNA is TGTGCCAGCAGCTCCTGGACAGGGGATTTCGAGACCCAGTACTTC.

The CDR3 protein is CASSQFRISGTSSYEQYF. The CDR3 DNA is TGCGCCAGCAGCCAATTCAGAATTTCCGGGACTAGCTCCTACGAGCAGTACTTC. This chain connects TRBV4-1 to TRBJ2-7; 8 bases match TRBD2. This CDR3 region has 18 residues. The germline V gene has CDR1 MGHRA and CDR2 YSYEKL. V gave up 2 bases and J gave up 0 bases; unmatched junction bases: 12.

This chain joins TRBV11-2 and TRBJ2-1, with 10 bases fitting TRBD2. V was pared by 4 bases and J by 4 bases, with 7 bases of the junction left unmatched. Germline V gene data show CDR1 as SGHAT and CDR2 as FQNNGV. This CDR3 has 16 residues. In DNA, the CDR3 is TGTGCCAGCAGCTCCCCGACTAGCGGGCCATACAATGAGCAGTTCTTC. Translating it yields CASSSPTSGPYNEQFF.

This chain links TRBV7-9 with TRBJ2-2, with 9 bases lining up with TRBD1. The CDR3 sequence is 17 residues long. V was pared by 4 bases and J by 5 bases, with 11 bases of the junction left unmatched. Germline V gives CDR1 SEHNR, CDR2 FQNEAQ (reference sequence). The CDR3: CASSYNMRTGVTGELFF. CDR3 nucleotides: TGTGCCAGCAGCTACAATATGCGGACAGGGGTGACCGGGGAGCTGTTTTTT.

This rearrangement joins TRBV6-1 to TRBJ2-2; TRBD2 matches at 11 bases. In germline, CDR1 is MNHNS, CDR2 SASEGT. The CDR3 extends over 15 amino acids. Losses at the gene ends were 5 bases for V and 6 bases for J; bases not matched to a gene: 5. CDR3 protein: CASSLAGGDAGELFF. The CDR3 DNA sequence: TGTGCCAGCAGTTTAGCGGGAGGGGACGCCGGGGAGCTGTTTTTT.

DNA of the CDR3: TGCAGCGCCAGGAGCTCCTACGAGCAGTACTTC. Translated, it gives CSARSSYEQYF. J is TRBJ2-7 and V is TRBV29-1; D gene uncertain. Looked up from germline, CDR1 is SQVTM and CDR2 is ANQGSEA. The V end was cut by 7 bases, the J end by 0 bases, with 7 bases between. CDR3 length: 11 amino acids.

The rearrangement links TRBV5-1 to TRBJ2-1, with D tentatively TRBD1 (6 bases). The ends were cut back, 4 bases at V and 9 bases at J, with 14 bases in the middle. Germline assignment: CDR1 SGHRS and CDR2 YFSETQ. The CDR3 loop spans 13 amino acids. In nucleotides, the CDR3 is TGCGCCAGCAGCATTCCCAGGGGTGGTGAGCAGTTCTTC. Its protein is CASSIPRGGEQFF.